The clone carrying this T cell receptor beta chain was recorded many times. TCRdb re-called the multiplex PCR reads with MiXCR, one entry per CDR3 protein. The profile covers over 250,000 distinct CDR3 sequences, with about 33% appearing a single time and about 1% taken by the ten largest. The CDR3 consists of 14 residues. V lost 6 bases, J lost 7 bases, and 7 bases stayed unmatched. Germline CDR1 reads MGHRA; CDR2 reads YSYEKL. The lymph nodes were axillary draining lymph nodes from breast cancer patients. The data are from a study of breast tumors, draining lymph nodes, adjacent tissues. Specimen: axillary lymph node tissue. The receptor comes from a female donor with breast cancer. Some clones in this sample may be carry-over from other donors' samples. The J gene is TRBJ2-1, the V gene TRBV4-1, with TRBD1 identical over 9 bases. The CDR3 protein is CASRGQGGRNEQFF. The CDR3, as DNA: TGCGCCAGCAGGGGACAGGGAGGTAGGAATGAGCAGTTCTTC.